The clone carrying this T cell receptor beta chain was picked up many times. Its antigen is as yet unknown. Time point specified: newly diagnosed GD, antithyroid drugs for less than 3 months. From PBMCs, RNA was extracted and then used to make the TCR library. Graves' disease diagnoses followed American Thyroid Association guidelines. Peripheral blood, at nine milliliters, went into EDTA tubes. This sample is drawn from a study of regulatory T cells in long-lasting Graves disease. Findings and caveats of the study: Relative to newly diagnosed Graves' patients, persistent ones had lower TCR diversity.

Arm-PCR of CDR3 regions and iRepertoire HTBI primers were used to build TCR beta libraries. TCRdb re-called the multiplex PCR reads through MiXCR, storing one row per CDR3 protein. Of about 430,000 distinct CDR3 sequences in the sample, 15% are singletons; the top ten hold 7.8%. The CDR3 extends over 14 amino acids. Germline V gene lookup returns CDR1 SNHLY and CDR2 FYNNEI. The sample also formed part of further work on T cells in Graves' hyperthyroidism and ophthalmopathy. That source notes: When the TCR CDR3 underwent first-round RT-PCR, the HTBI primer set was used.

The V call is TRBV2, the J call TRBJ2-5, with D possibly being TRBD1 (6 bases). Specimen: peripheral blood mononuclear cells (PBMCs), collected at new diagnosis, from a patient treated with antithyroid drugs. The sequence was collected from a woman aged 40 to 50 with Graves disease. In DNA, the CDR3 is TGTGCAGTAAAACGCCAGGGGACGAAGGAGACCCAGTACTTC. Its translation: CAVKRQGTKETQYF.